This TCR beta chain was recorded in a study of control samples from healthy donors and cancer patients. From germline, CDR1 is KGHSH and CDR2 LQKENI. After removal of 2 bases from V and 4 bases from J, the junction contained 6 bases not matched to a gene. This CDR3 contains 15 residues. Profiled with immunoSEQ multiplex PCR; TCRdb holds only in-frame clones, not every one. The sample has about 86,000 clones; more than 80% are singletons. This TCR derives from a woman aged 25 to 45 in good health. The source material was blood. J is TRBJ1-1 and V is TRBV18, with 8 nucleotides matching TRBD1. The CDR3, as DNA: TGTGCCAGCTCACCATCCCAGGGGGCAGTCACTGAAGCTTTCTTT. This gives the protein CASSPSQGAVTEAFF.